The entry below gives a single TCR beta chain sequence along with its context. These data originate in a study of beta chain features in type 1 diabetes. CDR3 size: 15 residues. The V gene lost 5 bases and the J gene lost 4 bases, with 14 bases spanning the gap. Germline-derived CDR1 and CDR2 are PRHDT and FYEKMQ (reference sequence). The sequenced template was cDNA made from the entire isolated RNA. TCRdb's copy holds only in-frame clones and misses some; the assay was immunoSEQ multiplex PCR. The sample lists a few hundred thousand clones; about 14% were seen once. The rearrangement links TRBV13 to TRBJ2-2; D may be TRBD2 (6 bases). The source of this sequence is a woman in her late teens or twenties in good health. The sequencing input was naive CD4+ T cells from blood. The CDR3 DNA reads TGTGCCAGCAGCCGAGCGGGTGGGGGCACCGGGGAGCTGTTTTTT. It is translated as CASSRAGGGTGELFF. The full variable domain, completed using reference TRBV13 and TRBJ2-2, is AAGVIQSPRHLIKEKRETATLKCYPIPRHDTVYWYQQGPGQDPQFLISFYEKMQSDKGSIPDRFSAQQFSDYHSELNMSSLELGDSALYFCASSRAGGGTGELFFGEGSRLTVL.